This T cell receptor (beta chain) was recovered during a study of siplizumab effects on memory and regulatory T cells. The study, taken as a whole, reports: Under siplizumab, an average about 70% of mappable alloreactive CD4+ clones were Treg-derived, compared with more than 25% in controls. Alloreactive sequences from unstimulated CD4+ memory cells fell significantly with siplizumab.

Produced via immunoSEQ multiplex PCR; TCRdb's table is partial and in-frame only. In the table there are 60,000 to 80,000 clones, approximately 87% of which are singletons. As concerns this clone: Its antigen is unknown.

Germline CDR1 LGHNA, CDR2 YNFKEQ. The V gene end was trimmed by 0 bases and the J gene end by 7 bases; junction bases not matched to a gene: 7. CDR3 length equals 15 residues. The rearrangement links TRBV4-2 to TRBJ2-7; 9 bases agree with TRBD1. The clonotype comes from a human donor in good health. The specimen was memory CD4+ T cells sorted from blood. The CDR3 region has the DNA TGTGCCAGCAGCCAAGATTGGGGGACAGGGCGGGAGCAGTACTTC. Translation: CASSQDWGTGREQYF.